These T cell receptor beta chains were read from a single sample in a study of T cells in Graves' hyperthyroidism and ophthalmopathy. In TCRdb, the multiplex PCR reads were re-called with MiXCR into one record per CDR3 protein. The sample comprises about 400,000 distinct CDR3 sequences, approximately 14% of which are singletons, and approximately 7.5% rests with the top ten. The sample was blood. The origin of the receptors is a woman younger than 30 with Graves' hyperthyroidism. Each CDR3 is given with its conserved first and last residue. A D gene is named only where the DNA matches it firmly. Only part of the rows carry a size: once, few, many, or a class if the clone is expanded.

j_call,d_call,v_call,clone_size,cdr3_nt,cdr3_aa
TRBJ2-7,NA,TRBV6-1,many,TGTGCCAGCAGTGAAGCTAAGCGATCCGAGCAGTACTTC,CASSEAKRSEQYF
TRBJ2-1,TRBD2,TRBV10-3,many,TGTGCCATCAGCTCTAGCGGGGGGGTAAACAATGAGCAGTTCTTC,CAISSSGGVNNEQFF
TRBJ1-5,NA,TRBV7-9,few,TGTGCCAGCAGCTTGAGTGATGGCAATCAGCCCCAGCATTTT,CASSLSDGNQPQHF
TRBJ2-7,NA,TRBV13,few,TGTGCCAGCAGCTTAGGGTCCGGGATAGCGACCTACGAGCAGTACTTC,CASSLGSGIATYEQYF
TRBJ2-3,TRBD2,TRBV11-1,many,TGTGCCAGCAGCTTAGAAGCGGGAGGGGTCGATACGCAGTATTTT,CASSLEAGGVDTQYF
TRBJ1-3,NA,TRBV11-2,few,TGTGCCAGCAGCTTGGGGGATCCTGGAAACACCATATATTTT,CASSLGDPGNTIYF
TRBJ1-6,NA,TRBV20-1,few,TGCAGTGCTAGAGATTGGGGGTTAAGCTCCTATAATTCACCCCTCCACTTT,CSARDWGLSSYNSPLHF
TRBJ2-2,TRBD1,TRBV2,many,TGTGCCAGCGGGGGACAGGGGGCGAACACCGGGGAGCTGTTTTTT,CASGGQGANTGELFF
TRBJ2-1,TRBD2,TRBV20-1,many,TGCAGTGCTAGAGGCCCGGGACTAGCGGGAGAACATGAGCAGTTCTTC,CSARGPGLAGEHEQFF
TRBJ2-7,NA,TRBV28,many,TGTGCCAGCACGATAGCCCAGGAGCAGTACTTC,CASTIAQEQYF
TRBJ2-2,NA,TRBV6-2/TRBV6-3,few,TGTGCCAGCAGTACCACCGCCGGTGGATACACCGGGGAGCTGTTTTTT,CASSTTAGGYTGELFF
TRBJ1-5,NA,TRBV5-5,many,TGTGCCAGCAGCTTGGGGGAGGGAGGTCAGCCCCAGCATTTT,CASSLGEGGQPQHF
TRBJ1-6,NA,TRBV5-5,NA,TGTGCCAGCAGCTTAGCGGACAGCTCCTATAATTCACCCCTCCACTTT,CASSLADSSYNSPLHF
TRBJ2-5,TRBD2,TRBV6-1,many,TGTGCCAGCAGTTCCCTGGGGGGGATTGAGACCCAGTACTTC,CASSSLGGIETQYF
TRBJ2-7,NA,TRBV30,many,TGTGCCTGGAGCGCCGGGACGGAGCCCTACGAGCAGTACTTC,CAWSAGTEPYEQYF
TRBJ2-5,TRBD2,TRBV12-3/TRBV12-4,many,TGTGCCAGCAGTTTTGACGGGGGGGACCAAGAGACCCAGTACTTC,CASSFDGGDQETQYF
TRBJ2-3,TRBD2,TRBV28,many,TGTGCCAGCAGTCTACTAGCGGAGCACACAGATACGCAGTATTTT,CASSLLAEHTDTQYF
TRBJ1-6,NA,TRBV30,many,TGTGCCTGGAGCTTGGAGGGAAATTCACCCCTCCACTTT,CAWSLEGNSPLHF
TRBJ1-2,TRBD1,TRBV28,many,TGTGCCAGCATCCGGGACAGGGAGGGGTATGGCTACACCTTC,CASIRDREGYGYTF
TRBJ2-7,NA,TRBV12-3/TRBV12-4,many,TGTGCCAGCAGTTTCGCGGCCTACGAGCAGTACTTC,CASSFAAYEQYF
TRBJ1-1,NA,TRBV6-2/TRBV6-3,many,TGTGCCAGCAGCTTCGCAGGGGATCACACTGAAGCTTTCTTT,CASSFAGDHTEAFF
TRBJ1-2,NA,TRBV19,few,TGTGCCAGTAGTACCCCGGACGGCTCAGCTTATGGCTACACCTTC,CASSTPDGSAYGYTF
TRBJ1-2,NA,TRBV5-6,many,TGCGCCAGCAGCTTGGAAGGGAACTATGGCTACACCTTC,CASSLEGNYGYTF
TRBJ1-5,NA,TRBV28,many,TGTGCCAGCAGAGAGGAAGGGCCTAGCAATCAGCCCCAGCATTTT,CASREEGPSNQPQHF
TRBJ2-2,TRBD2,TRBV7-2,NA,TGTGCCAGCAGCACTAGCGGGGGGCCCGGCACCGGGGAGCTGTTTTTT,CASSTSGGPGTGELFF
TRBJ1-1,TRBD1,TRBV4-1,many,TGCGCCAGCAGCCAAGAGGACAGGGTGAACACTGAAGCTTTCTTT,CASSQEDRVNTEAFF
TRBJ1-2,TRBD1,TRBV6-1,many,TGTGCCAGCAGCCGACCGGACAGGGGTACCTATGGCTACACCTTC,CASSRPDRGTYGYTF
TRBJ2-7,TRBD2,TRBV20-1,many,TGCAGTGCTTCTGACGGGAGGACCAGCTCCTACGAGCAGTACTTC,CSASDGRTSSYEQYF
TRBJ2-5,NA,TRBV20-1,many,TGCAGTGCTAGAGATCAACTGAAAGAGACCCAGTACTTC,CSARDQLKETQYF
TRBJ2-3,NA,TRBV20-1,few,TGCAGTGCTAGAGAGCTACTAGCCCGCACAGATACGCAGTATTTT,CSARELLARTDTQYF
TRBJ1-2,NA,TRBV19,NA,TGTGCCAGTAGTATAGTGATCCAGGACTATGGCTACACCTTC,CASSIVIQDYGYTF
TRBJ2-7,TRBD2,TRBV9,many,TGTGCCAGCAGCGGCCGGGGGGGCCCCTACGAGCAGTACTTC,CASSGRGGPYEQYF
TRBJ2-3,NA,TRBV29-1,NA,TGCAGCGTCCCCCCGGGTGGGTTCTCAAATACGCAGTATTTT,CSVPPGGFSNTQYF
TRBJ2-7,TRBD1,TRBV7-2,many,TGTGCCAGCAGCATCCAGGGGGCGGGCGAGCAGTACTTC,CASSIQGAGEQYF
TRBJ2-1,NA,TRBV12-3/TRBV12-4,many,TGTGCCAGCAGTCCGAGTTGGGACACTGAGCAGTTCTTC,CASSPSWDTEQFF
TRBJ1-1,NA,TRBV14,NA,TGTGCCAGCAGCCACCCCTCCACGGGGAACACTGAAGCTTTCTTT,CASSHPSTGNTEAFF
TRBJ2-1,TRBD1,TRBV5-1,NA,TGCGCCAGCAGCCCCCAGGGGGCCTTTAATGAGCAGTTCTTC,CASSPQGAFNEQFF
TRBJ2-1,TRBD2,TRBV19,NA,TGTGCCAGTAGAGGACTAGCGACACTTGAGCAGTTCTTC,CASRGLATLEQFF
TRBJ1-1,TRBD1,TRBV7-9,many,TGTGCCAGCAGCTCCGGACAGGGACGCACTGAAGCTTTCTTT,CASSSGQGRTEAFF
TRBJ2-1,TRBD1,TRBV6-1,NA,TGTGCCAGCAGTGTTGTAGGGACAGGGCGGAATGAGCAGTTCTTC,CASSVVGTGRNEQFF
TRBJ1-6,NA,TRBV5-1,NA,TGCGCCAGCACCTTGGGGGTTTCCTATAATTCACCCCTCCACTTT,CASTLGVSYNSPLHF
TRBJ1-2,TRBD1,TRBV6-5,many,TGTGCCAGCAGTTACTCGAAGGCAGGGGGGGGTGGCTACACCTTC,CASSYSKAGGGGYTF
TRBJ2-7,TRBD1,TRBV9,many,TGTGCCAGCAGCGCAAAGGGGGGACAGGGCTACGAGCAGTACTTC,CASSAKGGQGYEQYF
TRBJ2-1,NA,TRBV5-8,NA,TGTGCCAGCAGCTTGGGCAGGGGAGGTGTCGATGAGCAGTTCTTC,CASSLGRGGVDEQFF
TRBJ2-1,TRBD1,TRBV28,many,TGTGCCAGCAGCCGGACAGGGAACCCCTACAATGAGCAGTTCTTC,CASSRTGNPYNEQFF
TRBJ2-3,NA,TRBV6-1,many,TGTGCCAGCAGTGGGCGACAGGAAAGCACAGATACGCAGTATTTT,CASSGRQESTDTQYF